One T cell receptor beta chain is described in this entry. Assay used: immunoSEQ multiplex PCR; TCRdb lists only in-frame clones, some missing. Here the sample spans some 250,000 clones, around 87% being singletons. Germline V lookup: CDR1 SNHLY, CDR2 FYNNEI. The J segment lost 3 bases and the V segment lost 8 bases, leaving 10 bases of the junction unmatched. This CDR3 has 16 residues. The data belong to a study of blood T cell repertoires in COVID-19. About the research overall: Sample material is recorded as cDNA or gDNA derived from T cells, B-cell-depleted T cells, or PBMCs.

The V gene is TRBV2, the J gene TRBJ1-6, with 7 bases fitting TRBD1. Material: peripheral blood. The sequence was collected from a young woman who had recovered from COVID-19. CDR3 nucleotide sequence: TGTGCCAGCGCCTCTCAGGGGGGAAACTATAATTCACCCCTCCACTTT. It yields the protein CASASQGGNYNSPLHF.